The source of this TCR beta chain is a study of T-cell reconstitution after alpha-beta-depleted transplantation in children. The V gene lost 2 bases and the J gene lost 1 base, with 8 bases spanning the gap. Germline CDR1 WNHNN, CDR2 SYGVQD (reference sequence). The CDR3 is 14 residues long. Construction of the TCRbeta library involved unique molecular identifiers. TCRdb ran MiXCR on the PCR reads and lists one entry per CDR3 protein. The top ten clones hold approximately 30% of a sample with 40,000 to 55,000 distinct CDR3 sequences, about 10% of them seen once. The source material was PBMCs, mostly from graft donor cells, sampled 60 days after TCRalphabeta/CD19-depleted stem cell transplant. The chain is built from TRBV10-1 and TRBJ1-1; D unresolved. This receptor was identified in a male patient between 2 and 15 years old who had a stem cell transplant for chronic granulomatous disease, so the T cells may come from the graft donor. This chain's CDR3 is CASSEGRQNTEAFF. CDR3 in DNA: TGCGCCAGCAGTGAGGGCAGGCAGAACACTGAAGCTTTCTTT.